The 25 T cell receptor beta chains in this list originate from one sample, sequenced in a study of blood T cell repertoires in COVID-19. The data were produced by immunoSEQ multiplex PCR, yet TCRdb's version contains in-frame clones alone and is incomplete. The data show 300,000 to 500,000 clones, with 85% to 90% seen just once and about 0.89% held by the top ten. Sample: PBMCs or T cells enriched from blood (not recorded which). These receptors were obtained from a woman under 40 with acute COVID-19.

This chain uses TRBV27 with TRBJ1-4, with D perhaps matching TRBD1 (5 bases). This CDR3 is built from 14 residues. The V gene's germline CDR1 is MNHEY and CDR2 SMNVEV (reference sequence). Trimming removed 5 bases at V and 0 bases at J, with 7 bases between. CDR3 in DNA: TGTGCCAGCAGTCAGGGAACAACTAATGAAAAACTGTTTTTT. Encoded protein: CASSQGTTNEKLFF. Combining the CDR3 with reference TRBV27 and TRBJ1-4 gives the whole variable domain EAQVTQNPRYLITVTGKKLTVTCSQNMNHEYMSWYRQDPGLGLRQIYYSMNVEVTDKGDVPEGYKVSRKEKRNFPLILESPSPNQTSLYFCASSQGTTNEKLFFGSGTQLSVL.

This clone has only a few counts. V is TRBV7-2 and J is TRBJ1-1; D gene unclear. Germline V lookup: CDR1 SGHTA, CDR2 FQGNSA. This CDR3 is built from 14 residues. V shed 5 bases and J shed 1 base, with 11 bases lying between them. CDR3 region: CASSPTTSNTEAFF. Here the CDR3 DNA reads TGTGCCAGCAGCCCCACGACATCGAACACTGAAGCTTTCTTT.

The chain couples TRBV5-1 to TRBJ2-5; 9 nucleotides align to TRBD1. Germline V gives CDR1 SGHRS, CDR2 YFSETQ. The CDR3 sequence is 15 residues long. Unmatched junction bases numbered 4, after V lost 0 bases and J lost 4 bases. The CDR3 region is CASSLGTGVRETQYF. The CDR3 DNA follows: TGCGCCAGCAGCTTGGGGACAGGGGTCCGAGAGACCCAGTACTTC.

This clone was observed a few times. The genes are TRBV28 and TRBJ2-4; D is possibly TRBD1 (6 bases). The V end lost 3 bases, the J end lost 6 bases, and 15 bases lay between the germline ends. The CDR3 is made up of 15 amino acids. Germline CDR1 reads MDHEN; CDR2 reads SYDVKM. This CDR3 is CASSFPGTHLNIQYF. CDR3 coding DNA: TGTGCCAGCAGTTTCCCCGGGACACATCTAAACATTCAGTACTTC.

This clone showed up just a few times. The chain has TRBV15 and TRBJ1-2; 10 nucleotides match TRBD1. The CDR3 spans 14 residues. J gave up 8 bases and V 5 bases, and 8 bases lay outside the gene matches. Germline assignment: CDR1 LNHNV and CDR2 YYDKDF (reference sequence). The CDR3 bases are TGTGCCACCAGCGGCGGGACAGGGGATCGGGGCTACACCTTC. Its translation is CATSGGTGDRGYTF. The complete variable domain, with remaining parts taken from reference TRBV15 and TRBJ1-2, reads DAMVIQNPRYQVTQFGKPVTLSCSQTLNHNVMYWYQQKSSQAPKLLFHYYDKDFNNEADTPDNFQSRRPNTSFCFLDIRSPGLGDTAMYLCATSGGTGDRGYTFGSGTRLTVV.

In this sample, this clone turned up once. In nucleotides, the CDR3 is TGTGCCAGCAGCTTGGGCGGGGGCTCTTACAATGAGCAGTTCTTC. It translates to CASSLGGGSYNEQFF. The chain has TRBV7-2 and TRBJ2-1, with D perhaps matching TRBD2 (7 bases). The ends were cut back, 3 bases at V and 4 bases at J, with 13 bases in the middle. Germline lookup yields CDR1 SGHTA and CDR2 FQGNSA. The CDR3 length is 15 residues.

The chain recombines TRBV9 with TRBJ2-2; D is ambiguous. The CDR3 spans 14 residues. V was pared by 4 bases and J by 0 bases, with 7 bases between. CDR1 and CDR2 (germline): SGDLS, YYNGEE. The CDR3 sequence is CASSPNTNTGELFF. CDR3 DNA: TGTGCCAGCAGCCCAAACACGAACACCGGGGAGCTGTTTTTT.

J is TRBJ2-7 and V is TRBV15; TRBD1 matches 10 bases. The junction had 7 bases not matched to a gene; V was cut back by 1 base and J by 4 bases. Germline assignment: CDR1 LNHNV and CDR2 YYDKDF (reference sequence). CDR3 size: 16 residues. In DNA, the CDR3 is TGTGCCACCAGCAGAGGGGTCGGACAGGGGGTATACGAGCAGTACTTC. This translates into CATSRGVGQGVYEQYF.

The chain combines TRBV5-6 with TRBJ2-7, with D possibly matching TRBD2 (6 bases). V dropped 6 bases and J dropped 1 base, with 11 bases sitting between them. The CDR3 contains 13 residues. CDR1 and CDR2 (germline): SGHDT, YYEEEE. The CDR3 DNA reads TGTGCCAGCAAGCGGGCGGTTTCCTACGAGCAGTACTTC. Translated, it gives CASKRAVSYEQYF.

The rearrangement joins TRBV5-1 to TRBJ2-7; a possible D gene is TRBD2 (5 bases). The CDR3 totals 15 residues. CDR1 SGHRS and CDR2 YFSETQ come from the germline V gene. V lost 2 bases and J lost 7, with 19 bases in between. The DNA of the CDR3 is TGCGCCAGCAGCTTAAATTTCCTAGCCTCGGGTGAGCAGTACTTC. Its protein product is CASSLNFLASGEQYF. The whole variable domain, filled in from reference TRBV5-1 and TRBJ2-7, reads KAGVTQTPRYLIKTRGQQVTLSCSPISGHRSVSWYQQTPGQGLQFLFEYFSETQRNKGNFPGRFSGRQFSNSRSEMNVSTLELGDSALYLCASSLNFLASGEQYFGPGTRLTVT.

The chain employs TRBV5-5 and TRBJ2-7; D may be TRBD1 (5 bases). In germline, CDR1 is SGHKS, CDR2 YYEKEE (reference sequence). This CDR3 is built from 14 residues. The V end lost 1 base, the J end lost 2 bases, and 10 bases lay between the germline ends. The CDR3 spells CASSLQLTAYEQYF. The CDR3 bases are TGTGCCAGCAGCTTGCAGTTGACAGCCTACGAGCAGTACTTC.

This chain uses TRBV13 with TRBJ1-1; maybe TRBD1 (5 bases). The CDR3 extends over 13 amino acids. V dropped 3 bases and J dropped 4 bases, with 9 bases sitting between them. Germline CDR1 and CDR2: PRHDT and FYEKMQ (reference sequence). CDR3 sequence (DNA): TGTGCCAGCAGCTTTAAGGGGCCCACTGAAGCTTTCTTT. Translated, it gives CASSFKGPTEAFF.

The chain couples TRBV30 to TRBJ1-2; perhaps TRBD1 as D (5 bases). The CDR3 consists of 13 residues. V was trimmed by 7 bases and J by 5 bases, leaving 17 bases between them. CDR1 is GTSNPN, CDR2 SVGIG, per germline (reference sequence). The chain's CDR3 is CASSQGLSYGYTF. The CDR3 DNA is TGTGCCTCCTCCCAGGGCCTAAGTTATGGCTACACCTTC. The whole variable domain, remainder taken from reference TRBV30 and TRBJ1-2, is SQTIHQWPATLVQPVGSPLSLECTVEGTSNPNLYWYRQAAGRGLQLLFYSVGIGQISSEVPQNLSASRPQDRQFILSSKKLLLSDSGFYLCASSQGLSYGYTFGSGTRLTVV.

This chain uses TRBV9 with TRBJ2-7; weak D call: TRBD2 (7 bases). V lost 0 bases and J lost 4, with 14 bases in between. Germline loops: CDR1 SGDLS, CDR2 YYNGEE. The CDR3 covers 15 residues. The CDR3 here is CASSVGGGGRYEQYF. DNA for the CDR3: TGTGCCAGCAGCGTAGGGGGCGGGGGCCGGTACGAGCAGTACTTC.

The gene calls are TRBV6-5 and TRBJ1-2; 7 nucleotides align to TRBD1. V lost 3 bases to trimming and J lost 0 bases; unmatched junction nucleotides: 4. The CDR3 loop spans 15 amino acids. CDR1 and CDR2 from the germline V gene are MNHEY and SVGAGI. The CDR3 nucleotides read TGTGCCAGCAGTTATGGGGACAGCCCTAACTATGGCTACACCTTC. Protein product: CASSYGDSPNYGYTF.

The chain uses TRBV24-1 and TRBJ2-1, with D perhaps TRBD1 (6 bases). The CDR3 contains 16 residues. Germline CDR1 is KGHDR and CDR2 is SFDVKD. Trimming took off 2 bases at V and 1 base at J, with 11 bases between the two ends. The CDR3: CATSDSGTSSYNEQFF. The CDR3 bases are TGTGCCACCAGTGATTCCGGGACATCTTCCTACAATGAGCAGTTCTTC.

This chain uses TRBV7-9 with TRBJ2-1, with TRBD2 as a possible D gene (7 bases). The CDR3 has 16 residues. Germline CDR1 is SEHNR and CDR2 is FQNEAQ (reference sequence). Trimming cost V 3 bases and J 11 bases, with 23 bases left between them. The CDR3 sequence: CASSFSFGGRSGQQFF. DNA for the CDR3: TGTGCCAGCAGCTTTAGCTTCGGGGGGCGGTCGGGTCAGCAGTTCTTC. Variable domain in full (rest from reference TRBV7-9 and TRBJ2-1): DTGVSQNPRHKITKRGQNVTFRCDPISEHNRLYWYRQTLGQGPEFLTYFQNEAQLEKSRLLSDRFSAERPKGSFSTLEIQRTEQGDSAMYLCASSFSFGGRSGQQFFGPGTRLTVL.

The chain has TRBV19 and TRBJ2-7, with a tentative D call TRBD1 (6 bases). V lost 5 bases to trimming and J lost 4 bases, with 18 bases between them. Germline V CDR1 and CDR2: LNHDA, SQIVND (reference sequence). The CDR3 has 15 residues. Here the CDR3 reads CASSLDRSDIYEQYF. For the CDR3, the DNA is TGTGCCAGTAGTCTGGACAGATCTGATATATACGAGCAGTACTTC.

The J gene is TRBJ1-3, the V gene TRBV7-9; possible D gene TRBD1, 6 bases. Germline loops: CDR1 SEHNR, CDR2 FQNEAQ (reference sequence). V was clipped by 0 bases and J by 1 base, with 13 bases between them. The CDR3 is made up of 17 amino acids. DNA of the CDR3: TGTGCCAGCAGCTTAGCGGCGGGGGCGACGTCTGGAAACACCATATATTTT. Protein product: CASSLAAGATSGNTIYF. The complete variable domain, with remaining parts taken from reference TRBV7-9 and TRBJ1-3, reads DTGVSQNPRHKITKRGQNVTFRCDPISEHNRLYWYRQTLGQGPEFLTYFQNEAQLEKSRLLSDRFSAERPKGSFSTLEIQRTEQGDSAMYLCASSLAAGATSGNTIYFGEGSWLTVV.

The rearrangement joins TRBV12-3 or TRBV12-4 to TRBJ1-1; D uncertain. This CDR3 is built from 13 residues. Trimming shortened V by 7 bases and J by 1 base, and 10 bases separated the two germline ends. In nucleotides, the CDR3 is TGTGCCAGCACCTACGAGGCGAACACTGAAGCTTTCTTT. It yields the protein CASTYEANTEAFF.

In this sample, this clone turned up once. J is TRBJ1-1 and V is TRBV5-8; 8 nucleotides match TRBD1. Per germline, CDR1 SGHTS and CDR2 YDEGEE. V gave up 6 bases and J gave up 11 bases; unmatched junction bases: 6. The CDR3 is 11 residues long. The CDR3 DNA sequence: TGTGCCAGCATCCAGGACAGGGCGGCTTTCTTT. Its translation: CASIQDRAAFF.

This sequence joins TRBV24-1 and TRBJ2-2, with TRBD2 as a possible D gene (7 bases). The CDR3 totals 17 residues. V lost 3 bases to trimming and J lost 3 bases, with 16 bases between them. Germline CDR1 KGHDR, CDR2 SFDVKD. DNA of the CDR3: TGTGCCACCAGTGATCAAAGGACAGCGGGATACACCGGGGAGCTGTTTTTT. It translates to CATSDQRTAGYTGELFF.

The chain combines TRBV5-1 with TRBJ1-4, with D tentatively TRBD1 (6 bases). V was shortened by 3 bases and J by 2 bases, with 14 bases between the two germline ends. Germline-derived CDR1 and CDR2 are SGHRS and YFSETQ. The CDR3 is made up of 16 amino acids. CDR3 sequence reads: CASSWPEGVTNEKLFF. The CDR3 coding sequence is TGCGCCAGCAGCTGGCCTGAGGGGGTCACTAATGAAAAACTGTTTTTT.

J is TRBJ2-1 and V is TRBV29-1; D remains ambiguous. The CDR3 consists of 13 residues. CDR1 and CDR2 (germline): SQVTM, ANQGSEA. V shed 2 bases and J shed 3 bases, with 8 bases lying between them. CDR3 DNA sequence: TGCAGCGTTGAAACTGAGAACTACAATGAGCAGTTCTTC. Its protein product is CSVETENYNEQFF.

V gene TRBV5-1 combines with J gene TRBJ1-1; a weak D match, TRBD1 (6 bases). The CDR3 has 15 amino acids. CDR1 is SGHRS and CDR2 is YFSETQ in the germline V gene. The V end lost 4 bases, the J end lost 2 bases, and 15 bases lay between the germline ends. The CDR3, as DNA: TGCGCCAGCAGCCGACTTGGACAGCCAAACACTGAAGCTTTCTTT. Amino acids: CASSRLGQPNTEAFF. Together with reference TRBV5-1 and TRBJ1-1, the CDR3 gives the full variable domain: KAGVTQTPRYLIKTRGQQVTLSCSPISGHRSVSWYQQTPGQGLQFLFEYFSETQRNKGNFPGRFSGRQFSNSRSEMNVSTLELGDSALYLCASSRLGQPNTEAFFGQGTRLTVV.